Presented here are 14 T cell receptor beta chains from one specimen sequenced in a study of blood T cells in healthy people across ages. For the second PCR, which ran for about 7 to 12 cycles, a sample-barcoded 5' primer and a J-beta primer mix were used. TCRdb independently ran MiXCR on the 5' RACE reads; one entry per CDR3 protein. Of 650,000 to 800,000 distinct CDR3 sequences detected, roughly 44% appear once; the ten largest clones hold roughly 18%. Specimen: blood. The receptor set was obtained from a man in his 60s in good health.

The chain carries TRBV4-1 and TRBJ2-2; tentatively, D is TRBD2 (5 bases). Looked up from germline, CDR1 is MGHRA and CDR2 is YSYEKL. V dropped 3 bases and J dropped 2 bases, with 13 bases sitting between them. This CDR3 contains 16 residues. For the CDR3, the DNA is TGCGCCAGCAGCCATACTAGAATTGGAAACACCGGGGAGCTGTTTTTT. This translates into CASSHTRIGNTGELFF.

CDR3 in DNA: TGTGCCAGCAGTTTACAGCCACCGGGACTAGCGGGGGGGCTCTTTAGCGATGAGCAGTTCTTC. Protein product: CASSLQPPGLAGGLFSDEQFF. J is TRBJ2-1 and V is TRBV27, with TRBD2 matching 16 bases. The ends lost 2 bases at V and 8 bases at J; junction bases unmatched: 18. Germline V CDR1 and CDR2: MNHEY, SMNVEV (reference sequence). This CDR3 has 21 amino acids.

There are a few counts of this clonotype. This rearrangement joins TRBV7-9 to TRBJ2-3; D gene uncertain. CDR3 size: 14 residues. The germline gives CDR1 SEHNR, CDR2 FQNEAQ (reference sequence). Trimming shortened V by 2 bases and J by 4 bases, and 10 bases separated the two germline ends. The CDR3 reads CASSLSLSADTQYF. The CDR3 DNA is TGTGCCAGCAGCTTAAGTCTGTCGGCAGATACGCAGTATTTT.

The rearrangement joins TRBV15 to TRBJ2-3; tentatively, D is TRBD2 (5 bases). The CDR3 consists of 14 residues. Per the germline V gene, CDR1 is LNHNV and CDR2 is YYDKDF (reference sequence). Trimming removed 5 bases at V and 2 bases at J, with 11 bases between. CDR3 residues: CATSQRRFTDTQYF. The CDR3 DNA is TGTGCCACCAGCCAGCGGAGGTTCACAGATACGCAGTATTTT.

V usage is TRBV29-1 and J usage is TRBJ1-5; D might be TRBD1 (6 bases). This CDR3 has 13 residues. Trimming shortened V by 6 bases and J by 4 bases, and 13 bases separated the two germline ends. CDR1 and CDR2 (germline): SQVTM, ANQGSEA. In nucleotides, the CDR3 is TGCAGCGTGACACAGGGTTGGAATCAGCCCCAGCATTTT. This translates into CSVTQGWNQPQHF.

DNA for the CDR3: TGCAGTGCTGGGATTAGCGGGGGGTCTTACGAGCAGTACTTC. Amino acids: CSAGISGGSYEQYF. This chain links TRBV20-1 with TRBJ2-7; 10 nucleotides align to TRBD2. The CDR3 has 14 amino acids. Trimming at V came to 5 bases and at J to 4 bases, leaving 8 bases not matched to a gene. The germline V gene encodes CDR1 DFQATT and CDR2 SNEGSKA (reference sequence).

The count of this clonotype is one. The chain links TRBV20-1 to TRBJ2-3; TRBD2 is a possible D gene (6 bases). Germline lookup yields CDR1 DFQATT and CDR2 SNEGSKA (reference sequence). The CDR3 contains 14 residues. V was cut by 3 bases and J by 1 base, with 11 bases left in between. CDR3 nucleotides: TGCAGTGCTAGTCAGTCGGGGGGCACAGATACGCAGTATTTT. It codes for CSASQSGGTDTQYF.

The V gene is TRBV5-1, the J gene TRBJ2-1; the D gene could be TRBD1 or TRBD2 (5 bases each). V was clipped by 3 bases and J by 0 bases, with 13 bases between them. This CDR3 region has 16 residues. Germline V gene sequence: CDR1 SGHRS, CDR2 YFSETQ. The CDR3 coding sequence is TGCGCCAGCAGCTCGGGTCCCGGGACCTCCTACAATGAGCAGTTCTTC. Translation gives CASSSGPGTSYNEQFF. Full variable domain (missing parts from reference TRBV5-1 and TRBJ2-1): KAGVTQTPRYLIKTRGQQVTLSCSPISGHRSVSWYQQTPGQGLQFLFEYFSETQRNKGNFPGRFSGRQFSNSRSEMNVSTLELGDSALYLCASSSGPGTSYNEQFFGPGTRLTVL.

The V call is TRBV3-1, the J call TRBJ2-7, with 7 bases that match TRBD2. CDR3 length equals 14 residues. CDR1 LGHDT and CDR2 YNNKEL come from the germline V gene (reference sequence). With 0 bases clipped from V and 3 bases from J, the junction kept 2 bases outside the gene matches. The CDR3 coding sequence is TGTGCCAGCAGCCAAGAAATAGCGGGCTACGAGCAGTACTTC. It translates to CASSQEIAGYEQYF.

This clonotype was seen only once. The V gene is TRBV30, the J gene TRBJ1-2; D perhaps matches TRBD1 (5 bases). Trimming cost V 3 bases and J 7 bases, with 12 bases left between them. The CDR3 has 12 residues. Germline V gives CDR1 GTSNPN, CDR2 SVGIG (reference sequence). Written as DNA, the CDR3 is TGTGCCTGGAGATTTCAGGGAGGTGGCTACACCTTC. Translated: CAWRFQGGGYTF.

The rearrangement uses TRBV4-3 and TRBJ2-3, with 7 bases matching TRBD1. This CDR3 is built from 16 residues. V lost 2 bases and J lost 2; bases outside the gene matches: 7. Per the germline V gene, CDR1 is LGHNA and CDR2 is YSLEER. The CDR3, as DNA: TGCGCCAGCAGCCAACGCAGGGGGACCTACACAGATACGCAGTATTTT. Protein: CASSQRRGTYTDTQYF.

Of note for this clonotype: Relative to the germline gene, one junction end is altered; a read error may explain this. The chain employs TRBV29-1 and TRBJ1-2, with D tentatively TRBD1 (6 bases). Per the germline V gene, CDR1 is SQVTM and CDR2 is ANQGSEA. The CDR3 extends over 14 amino acids. The CDR3 here is CSVEAGARSYGCTF. The CDR3 DNA reads as TGCAGCGTTGAGGCAGGGGCGCGGAGCTATGGCTGCACCTTC.

CDR3 protein: CASSPTSDRNYNEQFF. The CDR3 region has the DNA TGTGCCAGCAGCCCTACCTCGGACAGAAACTACAATGAGCAGTTCTTC. The chain links TRBV14 to TRBJ2-1; a weak D match, TRBD1 (6 bases). The CDR3 totals 16 residues. The V gene's germline CDR1 is SGHDN and CDR2 FVKESK. Between the trimmed V and J ends, which lost 4 bases and 3 bases, there was a span of 16 bases.

The rearrangement links TRBV5-1 to TRBJ2-7, with D perhaps matching TRBD2 (6 bases). The V and J ends lost 5 bases and 8 bases respectively, with 29 bases between them. The CDR3 has 17 residues. Germline V gives CDR1 SGHRS, CDR2 YFSETQ. CDR3: CASRDGSGRYAPPQQYF. For the CDR3, the DNA is TGCGCCAGCAGGGACGGGAGTGGGAGATACGCCCCACCGCAGCAGTACTTC. The full variable domain, completed using reference TRBV5-1 and TRBJ2-7, is KAGVTQTPRYLIKTRGQQVTLSCSPISGHRSVSWYQQTPGQGLQFLFEYFSETQRNKGNFPGRFSGRQFSNSRSEMNVSTLELGDSALYLCASRDGSGRYAPPQQYFGPGTRLTVT.